Presented here are 7 T cell receptor beta chains from one specimen sequenced in a study of T-cell reconstitution after alpha-beta-depleted transplantation in children. Unique molecular identifiers were incorporated during preparation of the TCRbeta library. TCRdb analysed the PCR reads with MiXCR anew, one entry per CDR3 protein. In the table there are around 670,000 distinct CDR3 sequences, around 14% of which are singletons. The starting material was PBMCs, obtained before TCRalphabeta/CD19-depleted stem cell transplant. The receptors were sampled from a girl aged 2 to 9 with congenital amegakaryocytic thrombocytopenia, due to receive a stem cell transplant.

The chain's CDR3 is CASSPDGGPGRGYYGYTF. The DNA for the CDR3 is TGCGCCAGCAGCCCGGACGGCGGACCCGGTCGTGGGTACTATGGCTACACCTTC. The chain has TRBV5-1 and TRBJ1-2, with D unresolved. This CDR3 contains 18 residues. Between the trimmed V and J ends, which lost 4 bases and 3 bases, there was a span of 25 bases. The germline gives CDR1 SGHRS, CDR2 YFSETQ.

This clonotype was seen repeatedly, ten times or more. Here the CDR3 reads CASSPWTGGLNNQPQHF. CDR3 nucleotides: TGTGCCAGCAGTCCATGGACAGGGGGATTAAACAATCAGCCCCAGCATTTT. The chain joins TRBV27 to TRBJ1-5; TRBD1 matches 10 bases. V lost 5 bases, J lost 3 bases, and 10 bases stayed unmatched. CDR1 is MNHEY, CDR2 SMNVEV, per germline (reference sequence). The CDR3 is made up of 17 amino acids.

The rearrangement uses TRBV5-1 and TRBJ2-1, with D possibly TRBD2 on 5 matching bases. The CDR3 spans 17 residues. Trimming removed 0 bases at V and 1 base at J, with 14 bases between. The germline V gene encodes CDR1 SGHRS and CDR2 YFSETQ. The chain's CDR3 is CASSLAPPSGSYNEQFF. In DNA form, the CDR3 reads TGCGCCAGCAGCTTGGCCCCTCCTTCGGGGTCCTACAATGAGCAGTTCTTC.

As to this clonotype: This may come from a read error, since a much larger clone is one base off. J is TRBJ1-2 and V is TRBV5-1; D uncertain. The germline V gene encodes CDR1 SGHRS and CDR2 YFSETQ. CDR3 length: 15 amino acids. The CDR3 loop is CASSLEVLTTYGDTF. CDR3 DNA: TGCGCCAGCAGCTTGGAGGTTCTTACAACATATGGCGACACCTTC.

In its sample, this clonotype was seen many times. CDR3 protein: CASSPRLGQETQYF. The CDR3 nucleotides read TGTGCCAGCAGTCCCAGACTTGGACAAGAGACCCAGTACTTC. The chain uses TRBV12-3 or TRBV12-4 and TRBJ2-5; no definite D call. CDR3 size: 14 residues. The ends were cut back, 5 bases at V and 2 bases at J, with 12 bases in the middle.

This clonotype came up many times. The V call is TRBV28, the J call TRBJ1-3; D call uncertain. This CDR3 contains 12 residues. CDR1 is MDHEN and CDR2 is SYDVKM in the germline V gene. V was shortened by 7 bases and J by 4 bases, with 8 bases between the two germline ends. The CDR3 sequence: CASTEGGNTIYF. In DNA form, the CDR3 reads TGTGCCAGCACCGAAGGGGGAAACACCATATATTTT.

The rearrangement links TRBV12-5 to TRBJ1-2; D ambiguous. CDR3 length equals 14 residues. Trimming pared 6 bases from V and 0 bases from J, leaving 11 bases between. Per germline, CDR1 LGHNT and CDR2 FRNRAP. The DNA of the CDR3 is TGTGCTAGTGGCCCCCCGGAAGCTAACTATGGCTACACCTTC. Amino acids: CASGPPEANYGYTF.